This T cell receptor (beta chain) came from a study of T cell repertoires in aging, cancer and after chemotherapy. Study-level points and caveats: Median generation probability rose over the chemotherapy interval in each cancer cohort, suggesting rebound thymic output.

A mixed TRB-A/B primer pool amplified rearranged TRB by multiplex touch-down PCR. TCRdb used MiXCR to reprocess the multiplex PCR reads, holding one entry per CDR3 protein. The sample contains approximately 6,100 distinct CDR3 sequences, around 21% of which appear only once. Peripheral blood genomic DNA, not sorted cells or RNA, was the template. In this sample, this clonotype is medium-sized (0.01 to 0.1%). As yet, its antigen is unknown. Sequencing was performed on blood. The TCR was taken from a human donor in good health.

CDR3 coding DNA: TGCAGTGCTAGTCGCGGGCAGCGCTACGAGCAGTACTTC. It specifies CSASRGQRYEQYF. The V and J genes are TRBV20-1 and TRBJ2-7, with TRBD2 as a possible D gene (5 bases). The CDR3 sequence is 13 residues long. Trimming took 3 bases from V and 3 from J, leaving 12 bases between them. CDR1 and CDR2 (germline): DFQATT, SNEGSKA (reference sequence).